The 8 T cell receptor beta chains below all came from one sample that was sequenced in a study of Ad26.COV2.S vaccination and SARS-CoV-2 variants. The method was immunoSEQ multiplex PCR; TCRdb's version includes in-frame clones alone and lacks a portion of them. The table has over 450,000 clones, about nine tenths seen once. Treatment denoted: some 20 received Ad26.COV2.S at low or high dose, single or two shots; about 5 received placebo; per-sample allocation not given. Collection of the samples took place on day 63 after the first injection of vaccine or placebo. This specimen was peripheral blood, taken in a trial of Ad26.COV2.S vaccine versus placebo. The origin of the receptors is a person between 18 and 65 years old who received the Ad26.COV2.S COVID-19 vaccine or a placebo.

This clone has only one observation. The chain carries TRBV14 and TRBJ1-4, with D maybe TRBD1 (6 bases). The length of the CDR3 is 16 residues. V was pared by 3 bases and J by 7 bases, with 18 bases between. Germline lookup yields CDR1 SGHDN and CDR2 FVKESK. CDR3 DNA: TGTGCCAGCAGCCAGATCTCGACAGGATTTGGTGAAAAACTGTTTTTT. It encodes CASSQISTGFGEKLFF.

The chain is built from TRBV5-1 and TRBJ2-3, with 13 bases matching TRBD2. The CDR3 runs 15 residues. The V gene's germline CDR1 is SGHRS and CDR2 YFSETQ. Trimming cost V 4 bases and J 2 bases; bases outside gene matches: 1. The CDR3 DNA sequence: TGCGCCAGCAGCGGGACTAGCGGGACCACAGATACGCAGTATTTT. This codes for CASSGTSGTTDTQYF. Looking up the rest from reference TRBV5-1 and TRBJ2-3 gives the full variable domain: KAGVTQTPRYLIKTRGQQVTLSCSPISGHRSVSWYQQTPGQGLQFLFEYFSETQRNKGNFPGRFSGRQFSNSRSEMNVSTLELGDSALYLCASSGTSGTTDTQYFGPGTRLTVL.

The V gene is TRBV25-1, the J gene TRBJ1-6; D gene uncertain. Germline CDR1 and CDR2: MGHDK and SYGVNS. V was shortened by 8 bases and J by 10 bases, with 15 bases between the two germline ends. CDR3 size: 13 residues. The CDR3 bases are TGTGCCAGCCGCCTAGGGCGCGAGTCACCCCTCCACTTT. It yields the protein CASRLGRESPLHF.

The J gene is TRBJ1-4, the V gene TRBV7-6; D remains ambiguous. This CDR3 has 13 residues. Trimming pared 1 base from V and 8 bases from J, leaving 8 bases between. CDR1 is SGHVS and CDR2 is FNYEAQ in the germline V gene. In nucleotides, the CDR3 is TGTGCCAGCAGCTTAGGCCAGCGCGAAAAACTGTTTTTT. As protein: CASSLGQREKLFF.

This chain joins TRBV19 and TRBJ2-1; 12 bases match TRBD2. CDR3 length: 17 residues. Germline lookup yields CDR1 LNHDA and CDR2 SQIVND (reference sequence). The V gene end was trimmed by 2 bases and the J gene end by 1 base; junction bases not matched to a gene: 3. CDR3 DNA sequence: TGTGCCAGTAGTATACTAGCGGGGGGGATTTCCTACAATGAGCAGTTCTTC. Encoded protein: CASSILAGGISYNEQFF.

V and J are TRBV3-1 (or the pseudogene TRBV3-2) and TRBJ1-2; TRBD1 matches at 7 bases. Germline V gene data show CDR1 as LGHDT and CDR2 as YNNKEL (reference sequence). V lost 2 bases and J lost 6; bases outside the gene matches: 3. The CDR3 loop spans 13 amino acids. CDR3 residues: CASSQQGGDGYTF. DNA for the CDR3: TGTGCCAGCAGCCAACAGGGGGGGGATGGCTACACCTTC.

The chain employs TRBV29-1 and TRBJ2-6, with 10 nucleotides matching TRBD1. The germline V gene has CDR1 SQVTM and CDR2 ANQGSEA. This CDR3 region has 15 residues. V trimming: 7 bases; J trimming: 0 bases; junction bases outside the gene matches: 3. The CDR3 here is CSARDRGSGANVLTF. The CDR3 region has the DNA TGCAGCGCGCGGGACAGGGGCTCTGGGGCCAACGTCCTGACTTTC.

This clone has just one count. V gene TRBV12-3 or TRBV12-4 combines with J gene TRBJ1-1, with TRBD1 matching over 7 bases. Losses at the gene ends were 6 bases for V and 1 base for J; bases not matched to a gene: 2. The CDR3 has 13 amino acids. The CDR3 region has the DNA TGTGCCAGCAGGGGACAGTCGAACACTGAAGCTTTCTTT. It yields the protein CASRGQSNTEAFF.